The text below deals with one TCR beta chain. The CDR3 runs to 13 residues. V shed 2 bases, J shed 8 bases, and the junction held 6 bases outside the gene matches. This specimen belongs to a study of cytomegalovirus exposure and HLA in healthy donors. The PCR used 60 Vbeta and 13 Jbeta primers. The method was immunoSEQ multiplex PCR; TCRdb's version includes in-frame clones alone and lacks a portion of them. The table gives roughly 200,000 clones; the top ten clones make up about 6.8% of it. The rearrangement links TRBV5-3 to TRBJ1-1; 7 nucleotides match TRBD1. TRBV5-3 is flagged as an ORF with uncertain function. Sequencing was carried out using PBMCs. The receptor was isolated from a young man in good health and CMV-seronegative. The CDR3 nucleotides read TGTGCCAGAAGCTTCGATGGACAGGACGAAGCTTTCTTT. It specifies CARSFDGQDEAFF.